The present T cell receptor beta chain was sequenced within a study of T cell clonality in common variable immunodeficiency. The study's findings and limits: Common variable immunodeficiency TCR beta sequences reportedly had fewer deletions and N-nucleotide insertions. Compared with controls, CVID subjects had fewer shared TCRbeta clones.

Notes on this clone: What it binds is not known. The DNA ends 3 residues before the CDR3 does, and the rest of the CDR3 is filled in from the germline J gene.

The table came from immunoSEQ multiplex PCR; TCRdb's copy has only in-frame clones and leaves some out. This sample carries some 27,000 clones, none of them present only once. The V gene end was trimmed by 1 base and the J gene end by 6 bases; junction bases not matched to a gene: 5. This CDR3 has 14 amino acids. Germline assignment: CDR1 SGHNT and CDR2 YENEEA. The clonotype originates from a human donor with common variable immunodeficiency. The chain combines TRBV11-3 with TRBJ2-7, with 8 positions matching TRBD1. Sequenced input: peripheral blood mononuclear cells. The CDR3 sequence: CASSLGTGGAEQYF. The CDR3 bases that were read are TGTGCCAGCAGCTTAGGTACAGGGGGTGCCGAG.